Given below is one T cell receptor beta chain in context. Its specificity is not known. This sample was taken from a study of naive and memory T cell subsets. V lost 4 bases and J 2 bases, leaving 16 bases between the germline ends. Per germline, CDR1 SGHRS and CDR2 YFSETQ. This CDR3 has 15 residues. Study-wide results and limits: From naive to CM, EM and EMRA, diversity decreased and Gini increased. Expression changes during T cell differentiation may affect RNA-based TCR counts.

An equimolar mix of two oligonucleotides served as the beta constant-region primer for TRBC1 and TRBC2. TCRdb processed the UMI-ligation and nested PCR reads anew with MiXCR; each CDR3 protein has one entry. This table has 77,000 or so distinct CDR3 sequences, around 14% appearing once. The genes are TRBV5-1 and TRBJ2-7, with D possibly TRBD2 on 5 matching bases. This receptor was taken from a human donor in good health. The source material was central memory CD4+ T cells from blood. The DNA for the CDR3 is TGCGCCAGCAGCAGAGACGGGGTTCCCACCTACGAGCAGTACTTC. Protein product: CASSRDGVPTYEQYF.